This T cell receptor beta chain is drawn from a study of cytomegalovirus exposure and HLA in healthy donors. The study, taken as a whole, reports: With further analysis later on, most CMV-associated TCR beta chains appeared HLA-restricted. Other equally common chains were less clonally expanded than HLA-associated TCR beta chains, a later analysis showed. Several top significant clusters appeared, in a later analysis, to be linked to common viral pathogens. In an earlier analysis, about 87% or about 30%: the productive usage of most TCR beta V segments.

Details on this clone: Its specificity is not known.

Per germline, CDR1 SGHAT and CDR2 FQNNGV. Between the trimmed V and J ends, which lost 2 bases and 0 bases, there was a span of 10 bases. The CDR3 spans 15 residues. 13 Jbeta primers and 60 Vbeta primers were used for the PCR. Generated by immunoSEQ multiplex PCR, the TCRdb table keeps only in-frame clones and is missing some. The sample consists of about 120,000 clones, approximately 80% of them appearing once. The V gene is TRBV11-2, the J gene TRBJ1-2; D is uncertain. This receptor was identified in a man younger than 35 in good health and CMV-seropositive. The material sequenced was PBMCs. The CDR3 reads CASSLSRGANYGYTF. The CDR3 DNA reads TGTGCCAGCAGCTTAAGCCGGGGAGCTAACTATGGCTACACCTTC.